The source of this T cell receptor beta chain is a study of shared clonotypes between healthy human individuals. Study information: The donor pool was made up of two women and a few men aged 18 to 49. CD4 naive and CD4 memory each took three plates per donor, while CD8 naive took two and CD8 memory one.

Sequenced by immunoSEQ multiplex PCR; TCRdb stores in-frame clones only, minus some. The sample has about 1 million clones, about three quarters seen once; the top ten hold approximately 1.5%. This clone was found many times. Trimming pared 5 bases from V and 9 bases from J, leaving 21 bases between. The length of the CDR3 is 16 residues. Germline V CDR1 and CDR2: SGHNT, YYREEE (reference sequence). The chain recombines TRBV5-4 with TRBJ1-6; D is undetermined. Sequenced input: memory CD4+ T cells sorted from blood. The subset was: CD45RA-negative fraction. The TCR comes from a man aged 18 to 30 in good health. In DNA form, the CDR3 reads TGTGCCAGCAGTTCCACTGGAGGAATACAAGGTTCACCCCTCCACTTT. Encoded protein: CASSSTGGIQGSPLHF.